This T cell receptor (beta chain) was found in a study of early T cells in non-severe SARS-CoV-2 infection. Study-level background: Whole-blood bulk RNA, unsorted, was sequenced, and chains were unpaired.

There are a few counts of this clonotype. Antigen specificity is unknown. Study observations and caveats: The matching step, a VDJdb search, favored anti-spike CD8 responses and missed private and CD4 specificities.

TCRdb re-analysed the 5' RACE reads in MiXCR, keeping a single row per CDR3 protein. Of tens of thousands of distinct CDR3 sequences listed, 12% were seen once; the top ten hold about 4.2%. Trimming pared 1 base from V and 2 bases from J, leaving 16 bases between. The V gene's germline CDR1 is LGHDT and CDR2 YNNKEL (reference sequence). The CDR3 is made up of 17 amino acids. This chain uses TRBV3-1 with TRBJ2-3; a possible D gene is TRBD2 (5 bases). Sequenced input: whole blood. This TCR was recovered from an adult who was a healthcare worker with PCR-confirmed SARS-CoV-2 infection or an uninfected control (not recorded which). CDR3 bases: TGTGCCAGCAGCCAAGCGCGACTAACCGGTAACACAGATACGCAGTATTTT. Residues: CASSQARLTGNTDTQYF.